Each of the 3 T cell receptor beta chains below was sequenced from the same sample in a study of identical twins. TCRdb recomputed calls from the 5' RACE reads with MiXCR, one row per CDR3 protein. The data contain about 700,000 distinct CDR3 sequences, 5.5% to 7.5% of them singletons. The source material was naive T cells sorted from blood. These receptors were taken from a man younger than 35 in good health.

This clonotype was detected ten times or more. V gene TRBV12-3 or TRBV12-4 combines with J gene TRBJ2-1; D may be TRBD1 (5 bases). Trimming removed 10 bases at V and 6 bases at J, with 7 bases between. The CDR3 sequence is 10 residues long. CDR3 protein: CAIGVNEQFF. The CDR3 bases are TGTGCCATAGGGGTCAATGAGCAGTTCTTC.

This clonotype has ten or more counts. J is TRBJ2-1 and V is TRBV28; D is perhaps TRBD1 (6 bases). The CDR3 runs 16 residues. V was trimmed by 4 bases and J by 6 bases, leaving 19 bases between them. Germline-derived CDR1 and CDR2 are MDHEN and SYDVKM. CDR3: CASSSRGYSDGNEQFF. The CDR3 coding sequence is TGTGCCAGCAGTTCAAGGGGGTATAGCGATGGCAATGAGCAGTTCTTC.

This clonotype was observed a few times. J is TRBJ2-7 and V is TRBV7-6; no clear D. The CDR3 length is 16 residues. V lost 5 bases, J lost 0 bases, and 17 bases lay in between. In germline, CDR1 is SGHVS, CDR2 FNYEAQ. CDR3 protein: CASSATFKSSSYEQYF. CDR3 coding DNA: TGTGCCAGCAGCGCGACTTTCAAATCGAGCTCCTACGAGCAGTACTTC.